These 15 T cell receptor beta chains came from one sample sequenced in a study of blood T cell repertoires in COVID-19. TCRdb's table, derived via immunoSEQ multiplex PCR, lists solely in-frame clones and lacks some. Here the sample spans around 230,000 clones, nearly 90% being singletons. Sequencing was performed on PBMCs or T cells enriched from blood (not recorded which). These receptors all come from a woman in her thirties with acute COVID-19.

This chain links TRBV9 with TRBJ2-7, with TRBD2 matching 10 bases. V lost 0 bases, J lost 2 bases, and 2 bases stayed unmatched. This CDR3 has 15 amino acids. The germline V gene encodes CDR1 SGDLS and CDR2 YYNGEE. The CDR3 spells CASSVASGGTYEQYF. The CDR3 coding sequence is TGTGCCAGCAGCGTAGCTAGCGGGGGAACCTACGAGCAGTACTTC.

The chain joins TRBV18 to TRBJ2-3, with 7 bases identical to TRBD2. The ends lost 1 base at V and 6 bases at J; junction bases unmatched: 7. CDR1 and CDR2 from the germline V gene are KGHSH and LQKENI. This CDR3 has 15 residues. The CDR3 sequence: CASSPQASGADTQYF. CDR3 nucleotide sequence: TGTGCCAGCTCACCACAGGCCAGCGGGGCGGATACGCAGTATTTT.

V is TRBV7-9 and J is TRBJ1-2, with TRBD1 matching 7 bases. The CDR3 is 13 residues long. V dropped 3 bases and J dropped 3; count of bases not matched to a gene: 1. Germline lookup yields CDR1 SEHNR and CDR2 FQNEAQ (reference sequence). CDR3 region: CASSFGTDYGYTF. CDR3 nucleotides: TGTGCCAGCAGCTTCGGGACAGACTATGGCTACACCTTC.

V and J are TRBV3-1 (or the pseudogene TRBV3-2) and TRBJ1-4; D is uncertain. This CDR3 is built from 15 residues. In germline, CDR1 is LGHDT, CDR2 YNNKEL (reference sequence). V was shortened by 4 bases and J by 0 bases, with 9 bases between the two germline ends. CDR3 DNA sequence: TGTGCCAGCAGCCTAGAGGCAGCAACTAATGAAAAACTGTTTTTT. Its protein is CASSLEAATNEKLFF.

This clone is a singleton in its sample. The chain joins TRBV7-7 to TRBJ1-2; 8 bases map to TRBD1. With 4 bases clipped from V and 3 bases from J, the junction kept 22 bases outside the gene matches. Germline CDR1 and CDR2: SSHAT and FNYEAQ (reference sequence). This CDR3 comprises 20 residues. For the CDR3, the DNA is TGTGCCAGCAGCTCAACTTTACCCCGGGACAGGTTGCCGCGGGACTATGGCTACACCTTC. Translated, it gives CASSSTLPRDRLPRDYGYTF.

J is TRBJ1-5 and V is TRBV24-1; D is uncertain. The CDR3 runs to 14 residues. CDR1 KGHDR and CDR2 SFDVKD come from the germline V gene. The V gene lost 7 bases and the J gene lost 0 bases, with 9 bases spanning the gap. The CDR3 loop is CATSDISSNQPQHF. The CDR3 DNA is TGTGCCACCAGCGATATATCTAGCAATCAGCCCCAGCATTTT.

This clone was seen only a few times. The V call is TRBV3-1 (or the pseudogene TRBV3-2), the J call TRBJ1-1; 7 bases are a match to TRBD1. Germline trimming cut 4 bases from V and 5 bases from J; bases unmatched to any gene: 4. Germline CDR1 reads LGHDT; CDR2 reads YNNKEL (reference sequence). This CDR3 is built from 13 residues. DNA of the CDR3: TGTGCCAGCAGCCCTCAGGGGGGAACTGAAGCTTTCTTT. Amino acids: CASSPQGGTEAFF.

The chain couples TRBV27 to TRBJ1-1, with a possible D match to TRBD1 (6 bases). The V end lost 7 bases, the J end lost 3 bases, and 24 bases lay between the germline ends. This CDR3 spans 17 amino acids. Germline assignment: CDR1 MNHEY and CDR2 SMNVEV (reference sequence). CDR3 nucleotides: TGTGCCAGCACCCCTCGGATGGGGGCGCGTGGGGACACTGAAGCTTTCTTT. Protein product: CASTPRMGARGDTEAFF.

The V and J genes are TRBV19 and TRBJ1-4; D is perhaps TRBD1 (6 bases). Trimming removed 5 bases from V and 2 bases from J, with 18 bases in between. The CDR3 is 17 amino acids. From germline, CDR1 is LNHDA and CDR2 SQIVND (reference sequence). CDR3 residues: CASSARQARFTNEKLFF. CDR3 bases: TGTGCCAGTAGTGCTAGACAGGCACGTTTCACTAATGAAAAACTGTTTTTT. Full variable domain (outside the CDR3, taken from reference TRBV19 and TRBJ1-4): DGGITQSPKYLFRKEGQNVTLSCEQNLNHDAMYWYRQDPGQGLRLIYYSQIVNDFQKGDIAEGYSVSREKKESFPLTVTSAQKNPTAFYLCASSARQARFTNEKLFFGSGTQLSVL.

The rearrangement joins TRBV7-2 to TRBJ2-1; 13 nucleotides align to TRBD2. V trimming: 2 bases; J trimming: 9 bases; junction bases outside the gene matches: 4. This CDR3 comprises 15 residues. Germline CDR1 is SGHTA and CDR2 is FQGNSA. The CDR3 reads CASSLRLAGGAEQFF. The DNA of the CDR3 is TGTGCCAGCAGCTTAAGACTAGCGGGGGGCGCTGAGCAGTTCTTC.

The genes are TRBV7-2 and TRBJ1-4; TRBD1 matches 8 bases. The length of the CDR3 is 15 residues. V dropped 7 bases and J dropped 7; count of bases not matched to a gene: 11. Per germline, CDR1 SGHTA and CDR2 FQGNSA. CDR3 sequence: CASTQRTGSGEKLFF. The CDR3 DNA reads as TGTGCCAGCACCCAAAGGACAGGGTCGGGTGAAAAACTGTTTTTT.

The gene calls are TRBV18 and TRBJ1-1; D unclear. Germline V gene data show CDR1 as KGHSH and CDR2 as LQKENI. The CDR3 consists of 12 residues. V lost 3 bases, J lost 6 bases, and 8 bases lay in between. CDR3 in amino acids: CASSPSRAEAFF. CDR3 bases: TGTGCCAGCTCACCCTCTCGAGCTGAAGCTTTCTTT.

For the CDR3, the DNA is TGTGCCAGCAGCTTAGGGGGACAGGGGACTGAAGCTTTCTTT. Amino acid sequence: CASSLGGQGTEAFF. The J gene is TRBJ1-1, the V gene TRBV7-3; 10 nucleotides align to TRBD1. V shed 2 bases and J 5 bases; nucleotides not matched to a gene: 2. The CDR3 covers 14 residues. CDR1 is SGHTA and CDR2 is FQGTGA in the germline V gene.

This clone was recorded once. The chain carries TRBV18 and TRBJ1-5; no reliable D call. Germline V gives CDR1 KGHSH, CDR2 LQKENI. The CDR3 totals 15 residues. Deletions cut 3 bases from V and 7 bases from J, with 16 bases between. The CDR3 spells CASSPRQGQIQPQHF. CDR3 in DNA: TGTGCCAGCTCACCGCGACAAGGCCAAATCCAGCCCCAGCATTTT.

The chain recombines TRBV19 with TRBJ2-7, with 8 bases lining up with TRBD1. The CDR3 loop spans 14 amino acids. CDR1 is LNHDA, CDR2 SQIVND, per germline (reference sequence). J lost 4 bases, V lost 5 bases, and 7 bases had no gene match. CDR3 protein: CASSPRTGRYEQYF. The CDR3 DNA reads as TGTGCCAGTAGTCCCCGGACAGGGCGATACGAGCAGTACTTC.